This is a list of T cell receptor beta chains from one sample in a study of T cells in Graves' hyperthyroidism and ophthalmopathy. TCRdb recomputed calls from the multiplex PCR reads with MiXCR, one row per CDR3 protein. Of 35,000 to 45,000 distinct CDR3 sequences listed, around half are singletons. The sample comprised blood. The receptors originated from a man aged 35-49 years with Graves' ophthalmopathy. CDR3s include the opening cysteine and the closing phenylalanine or tryptophan. The D gene is left open where the match is weak. The listing skips clone size in some rows; elsewhere it reads once, few, many or a size class.

abundance: many; d_gene: TRBD2; v_gene: TRBV5-1; j_gene: TRBJ2-5; CDR3aa: CASSLLAVQETQYF; CDR3nt: TGCGCCAGCAGCTTACTAGCGGTACAAGAGACCCAGTACTTC
abundance: .; d_gene: .; v_gene: TRBV20-1; j_gene: TRBJ1-5; CDR3aa: CSARTAGVNEHF; CDR3nt: TGCAGTGCTAGAACGGCGGGGGTCAACGAGCATTTT
abundance: .; d_gene: TRBD1; v_gene: TRBV20-1; j_gene: TRBJ1-1; CDR3aa: CSTGEGTEAFF; CDR3nt: TGCAGTACAGGGGAGGGCACTGAGGCTTTCTTT
abundance: .; d_gene: .; v_gene: TRBV20-1; j_gene: TRBJ2-2; CDR3aa: CSAREPAGARELFF; CDR3nt: TGCAGTGCCAGAGAACCAGCCGGAGCCAGGGAGCTGTTTTTT
abundance: many; d_gene: .; v_gene: TRBV5-1; j_gene: TRBJ1-1; CDR3aa: CASAKGTTGEAFF; CDR3nt: TGCGCCAGCGCCAAAGGGACTACAGGTGAAGCTTTCTTT
abundance: many; d_gene: .; v_gene: TRBV19; j_gene: TRBJ2-3; CDR3aa: CASSIKANTDTQYF; CDR3nt: TGTGCCAGTAGTATAAAAGCAAACACAGATACGCAGTATTTT
abundance: .; d_gene: TRBD1; v_gene: TRBV20-1; j_gene: TRBJ2-7; CDR3aa: CSASDRGIRQYF; CDR3nt: TGCAGTGCTAGTGACAGGGGAATCAGGCAGTACTTC
abundance: medium-sized; d_gene: .; v_gene: TRBV9; j_gene: TRBJ1-6; CDR3aa: CASSVRQDHNSPLHF; CDR3nt: TGTGCCAGCAGCGTCCGACAGGATCATAATTCACCCCTCCACTTT
abundance: .; d_gene: TRBD1; v_gene: TRBV2; j_gene: TRBJ1-2; CDR3aa: CASIWDRGGYTF; CDR3nt: TGTGCCAGCATTTGGGACAGGGGGGGCTACACCTTC
abundance: many; d_gene: TRBD1; v_gene: TRBV5-1; j_gene: TRBJ2-5; CDR3aa: CASGLGQGNGQETQYF; CDR3nt: TGCGCCAGCGGACTCGGACAGGGGAACGGTCAAGAGACCCAGTACTTC
abundance: .; d_gene: .; v_gene: TRBV12-3/TRBV12-4; j_gene: TRBJ1-3; CDR3aa: CASSLGGNTIYF; CDR3nt: TGTGCCAGCAGTTTAGGTGGAAACACCATATATTTT
abundance: .; d_gene: .; v_gene: TRBV19; j_gene: TRBJ1-6; CDR3aa: CASSKGNSPLHF; CDR3nt: TGTGCCAGTAGTAAGGGGAATTCACCCCTCCACTTT
abundance: .; d_gene: .; v_gene: TRBV2; j_gene: TRBJ1-1; CDR3aa: CASSERRGTEAFF; CDR3nt: TGTGCCAGCAGTGAACGGCGGGGGACTGAAGCTTTCTTT
abundance: .; d_gene: .; v_gene: TRBV20-1; j_gene: TRBJ1-5; CDR3aa: CSAISQAQHF; CDR3nt: TGCAGTGCTATATCCCAGGCCCAGCATTTT
abundance: medium-sized; d_gene: .; v_gene: TRBV20-1; j_gene: TRBJ2-1; CDR3aa: CSARSQRTEQFF; CDR3nt: TGCAGTGCTAGGAGCCAGCGTACTGAGCAGTTCTTC
abundance: many; d_gene: .; v_gene: TRBV6-5; j_gene: TRBJ2-3; CDR3aa: CASSQVNSGAIRDTQYF; CDR3nt: TGTGCCAGCAGTCAAGTTAACTCCGGGGCTATTAGAGATACGCAGTATTTT
abundance: .; d_gene: .; v_gene: TRBV2; j_gene: TRBJ1-6; CDR3aa: CASARGTGNSPLHF; CDR3nt: TGTGCCAGCGCTAGGGGGACCGGGAATTCACCCCTCCACTTT
abundance: .; d_gene: .; v_gene: TRBV30; j_gene: TRBJ2-2; CDR3aa: CAWRAGVPNTGGLFF; CDR3nt: TGTGCCTGGAGGGCAGGGGTCCCGAACACCGGGGGGCTGTTTTTT
abundance: .; d_gene: .; v_gene: TRBV19; j_gene: TRBJ1-1; CDR3aa: CASSPRQRSGNTEAFF; CDR3nt: TGTGCCAGTAGTCCTAGACAGAGGTCTGGAAACACTGAAGCTTTCTTT
abundance: many; d_gene: .; v_gene: TRBV6-1; j_gene: TRBJ1-1; CDR3aa: CASRDLNTEAFF; CDR3nt: TGTGCCAGCAGGGACCTCAACACTGAAGCTTTCTTT
abundance: medium-sized; d_gene: .; v_gene: TRBV10-3; j_gene: TRBJ2-7; CDR3aa: CAIRPGAGSYEQYF; CDR3nt: TGTGCCATCAGGCCGGGGGCAGGCTCCTACGAGCAGTACTTC
abundance: many; d_gene: .; v_gene: TRBV3-1; j_gene: TRBJ2-1; CDR3aa: CASSQPVGPQFF; CDR3nt: TGTGCCAGCAGTCAACCGGTCGGGCCGCAGTTCTTC
abundance: .; d_gene: .; v_gene: TRBV7-9; j_gene: TRBJ1-1; CDR3aa: CASSSPRGASGGSYAEAFF; CDR3nt: TGTGCCAGCAGCTCCCCTCGGGGAGCCAGCGGGGGAAGCTACGCTGAAGCTTTCTTT
abundance: many; d_gene: TRBD2; v_gene: TRBV5-1; j_gene: TRBJ2-3; CDR3aa: CASSLGASGGLTDTQYF; CDR3nt: TGCGCCAGCAGCTTGGGGGCTAGCGGGGGGCTCACAGATACGCAGTATTTT
abundance: .; d_gene: .; v_gene: TRBV2; j_gene: TRBJ1-2; CDR3aa: CAGNREGDYGYTF; CDR3nt: TGTGCCGGCAACAGGGAAGGGGACTATGGCTACACCTTC
abundance: medium-sized; d_gene: .; v_gene: TRBV7-9; j_gene: TRBJ1-4; CDR3aa: CASSPLPQRDEKLFF; CDR3nt: TGTGCCAGCAGCCCGCTGCCCCAACGGGATGAAAAACTGTTTTTT
abundance: .; d_gene: TRBD1; v_gene: TRBV6-2/TRBV6-3; j_gene: TRBJ2-7; CDR3aa: CASSYNSGQGDEQYF; CDR3nt: TGTGCCAGCAGTTATAATTCGGGACAGGGGGACGAGCAGTACTTC
abundance: many; d_gene: TRBD1; v_gene: TRBV7-9; j_gene: TRBJ2-1; CDR3aa: CASSLDTGGTFF; CDR3nt: TGTGCCAGCAGCTTGGACACAGGGGGCACGTTCTTC
abundance: many; d_gene: TRBD2; v_gene: TRBV28; j_gene: TRBJ2-1; CDR3aa: CASSSSGSGNNEQFF; CDR3nt: TGTGCCAGCAGTTCTAGCGGGAGTGGCAACAATGAGCAGTTCTTC
abundance: .; d_gene: .; v_gene: TRBV12-5; j_gene: TRBJ2-5; CDR3aa: CASGLGRQETQYF; CDR3nt: TGTGCTAGTGGTTTGGGGCGGCAAGAGACCCAGTACTTC
abundance: .; d_gene: TRBD1; v_gene: TRBV2; j_gene: TRBJ1-1; CDR3aa: CASSPDRDTEAFF; CDR3nt: TGTGCCAGCAGTCCAGACAGGGACACTGAAGCTTTCTTT
abundance: many; d_gene: TRBD1; v_gene: TRBV28; j_gene: TRBJ2-7; CDR3aa: CASRYGQGEQYF; CDR3nt: TGTGCCAGCAGATATGGACAGGGAGAGCAGTACTTC
abundance: many; d_gene: .; v_gene: TRBV2; j_gene: TRBJ1-4; CDR3aa: CASSQHRVTTNEKLFF; CDR3nt: TGTGCCAGCAGCCAACACAGGGTGACAACTAATGAAAAACTGTTTTTT
abundance: .; d_gene: .; v_gene: TRBV7-3; j_gene: TRBJ1-6; CDR3aa: CASSLKRGNSPLHF; CDR3nt: TGTGCCAGCAGCTTAAAGCGCGGTAATTCACCCCTCCACTTT
abundance: .; d_gene: .; v_gene: TRBV20-1; j_gene: TRBJ1-3; CDR3aa: CSAAGGAVGAKNTIYF; CDR3nt: TGCAGTGCCGCTGGGGGGGCCGTAGGAGCCAAAAACACCATATATTTT
abundance: .; d_gene: .; v_gene: TRBV7-2; j_gene: TRBJ1-1; CDR3aa: CASSLGGGGYEAFF; CDR3nt: TGTGCCAGCAGCTTGGGAGGGGGGGGCTATGAAGCTTTCTTT
abundance: .; d_gene: .; v_gene: TRBV12-3/TRBV12-4; j_gene: TRBJ2-1; CDR3aa: CASSFDNYNEQFF; CDR3nt: TGTGCCAGCAGTTTTGATAACTACAATGAGCAGTTCTTC
abundance: .; d_gene: TRBD1; v_gene: TRBV9; j_gene: TRBJ2-1; CDR3aa: CASSVGNRGSSYNEQFF; CDR3nt: TGTGCCAGCAGCGTAGGAAACAGGGGTAGCTCCTACAATGAGCAGTTCTTC
abundance: .; d_gene: TRBD2; v_gene: TRBV20-1; j_gene: TRBJ2-1; CDR3aa: CSAHGTSGRDTQFF; CDR3nt: TGCAGTGCTCATGGGACTAGCGGGAGAGATACGCAGTTCTTC